This entry features one TCR beta chain sequence. Its antigen is unknown. This record comes from a study of blood T cells in healthy people across ages. Study results and limitations: The diversity estimates, figures obtained from one million T cells, were considered underestimates. Observed TCR beta diversity showed a strong correlation with the percentage of naive T cells as measured by flow cytometry.

Peripheral blood was drawn, roughly 10 milliliters per donor. They isolated at least 7 million PBMCs from each sample. The CDR3 has 14 residues. V dropped 7 bases and J dropped 3 bases, with 13 bases sitting between them. Germline V gives CDR1 SNHLY, CDR2 FYNNEI. Primed by a sample-barcoded 5' primer and a J-beta primer mix, a second PCR proceeded for about 6 to 12 cycles. Each CDR3 protein gets one entry after TCRdb re-called the 5' RACE reads with MiXCR. Here the sample spans some 1.4 million distinct CDR3 sequences, roughly 40% being singletons. This TCR came from a woman under 30 in good health. Sequencing was carried out using blood. V is TRBV2 and J is TRBJ2-1; a weak D match, TRBD2 (6 bases). The CDR3 reads CASIGIGSYNEQFF. DNA of the CDR3: TGTGCCAGCATCGGAATCGGGAGCTACAATGAGCAGTTCTTC.